This TCR beta chain was found in a study of neurological immune-mediated disorders. Whole-study context: Of the multiple sclerosis patients, around 34 in total, roughly 31 were relapsing-remitting and 3 were secondary progressive.

It was from 2 million PBMCs stored at -80 C that the unsorted libraries were obtained. The sample holds many counts of this clonotype. The antigen is undetermined. Germline CDR1 and CDR2: MNHEY and SVGEGT. V lost 9 bases to trimming and J lost 6 bases, with 20 bases between them. The CDR3 length is 14 residues. Study results and limitations: Multiple sclerosis, the disease with the least TCR clonal expansion, fell below healthy controls, whereas HTLV-1-associated myelopathy showed the most.

TCRdb recomputed calls from the 5' RACE reads with MiXCR, one row per CDR3 protein. The sample has 65,000 to 70,000 distinct CDR3 sequences, over 4% seen once. The gene calls are TRBV6-2 or TRBV6-3 and TRBJ1-1, with a weak D call TRBD1 (6 bases). The sequence was collected from a man in his fifties with multiple sclerosis. Sequenced material: PBMCs. The CDR3 DNA sequence: TGTGCCAGGAGGGTAGGGGGGATGAATGCTGAAGCTTTCTTT. Residues: CARRVGGMNAEAFF.